Listed here are 22 T cell receptor beta chains from one sample, sequenced in a study of Graves' ophthalmopathy and Graves' hyperthyroidism. Amplification targeted the TCR beta CDR3 regions, with RNA transcripts as the source material. An opening RT-PCR round employed HTBI primers and preceded a second-round multiplex PCR. A single record per CDR3 protein comes from TCRdb applying MiXCR to the multiplex PCR reads. The sample includes roughly 60,000 distinct CDR3 sequences, approximately 52% of them seen just once. Sequencing used peripheral blood. These receptor sequences come from an adult woman with Graves' ophthalmopathy.

This clonotype was recorded many times. The V and J genes are TRBV3-1 and TRBJ2-7; D uncertain. The germline CDR1 and CDR2 sequences are LGHDT and YNNKEL (reference sequence). Trimming cost V 4 bases and J 3 bases, with 13 bases left between them. The length of the CDR3 is 14 residues. CDR3 DNA sequence: TGTGCCAGCAGCCCTCCGCGGCAAGACTACGAGCAGTACTTC. Protein sequence: CASSPPRQDYEQYF.

The J gene is TRBJ1-1, the V gene TRBV7-2; a possible D gene is TRBD1 (5 bases). The CDR3 extends over 12 amino acids. V was shortened by 5 bases and J by 11 bases, with 15 bases between the two germline ends. Germline-derived CDR1 and CDR2 are SGHTA and FQGNSA. The CDR3 coding sequence is TGTGCCAGCAGCCTGGGACTAGCGGGGGCTTTCTTT. Residues: CASSLGLAGAFF.

The chain uses TRBV20-1 and TRBJ2-7; TRBD2 aligns across 14 bases. The ends lost 3 bases at V and 4 bases at J; junction bases unmatched: 8. The CDR3 length is 16 residues. Germline V gives CDR1 DFQATT, CDR2 SNEGSKA (reference sequence). As DNA, the CDR3 is TGCAGTGCTAGGGCCCCCGGGACTAGCGGGAGTTACGAGCAGTACTTC. Protein sequence: CSARAPGTSGSYEQYF.

This clonotype has at least ten counts. This chain uses TRBV20-1 with TRBJ1-1, with D unresolved. The CDR3 contains 14 residues. Germline V gives CDR1 DFQATT, CDR2 SNEGSKA (reference sequence). V lost 0 bases, J lost 4 bases, and 12 bases lay in between. The CDR3 here is CSARDWRTSTEAFF. CDR3 DNA sequence: TGCAGTGCTAGAGATTGGAGGACTTCCACTGAAGCTTTCTTT.

In the case of this clonotype: A read error may explain this, as a much larger clone is one base away. The rearrangement links TRBV6-5 to TRBJ1-3; no definite D call. Germline V CDR1 and CDR2: MNHEY, SVGAGI. The CDR3 covers 15 residues. Here the CDR3 DNA reads TGTGCCAGCAGTGATGACATCGGCTCTGGAAACACCATATGTTTT. It is translated as CASSDDIGSGNTICF.

A word on this clonotype: A junction boundary mismatches the germline segment, possibly from a read error. The chain couples TRBV4-1 to TRBJ2-2; D call uncertain. The CDR3 has 16 amino acids. Looked up from germline, CDR1 is MGHRA and CDR2 is YSYEKL. The CDR3 region has the DNA TGCGCCAACAGCCAAGCAGGTGGCAGCTACACCGAGGAGCTGTTTTTT. Translation: CANSQAGGSYTEELFF.

This clonotype was observed at least ten times. J is TRBJ2-7 and V is TRBV3-1; 11 nucleotides line up with TRBD2. J gave up 2 bases and V 2 bases, and 8 bases lay outside the gene matches. Germline V gene lookup returns CDR1 LGHDT and CDR2 YNNKEL (reference sequence). There are 17 residues in the CDR3. The CDR3 loop reads CASSQTSGRGVTYEQYF. CDR3 in DNA: TGTGCCAGCAGCCAAACTAGCGGGAGAGGAGTGACCTACGAGCAGTACTTC.

Of note for this clonotype: At one of its ends the junction is not consistent with the germline gene, which may arise from a read error. V usage is TRBV16 and J usage is TRBJ2-3; no firm D call. Per germline, CDR1 KGHSY and CDR2 FQNENV. The CDR3 is 16 residues long. The CDR3 protein is CASSQSTLRSTDTQYF. The CDR3 region has the DNA TGTGCCAGCAGCCAATCGACCCTCCGGAGCACCGATACGCAGTATTTT.

V and J are TRBV19 and TRBJ2-5, with TRBD1 identical over 8 bases. The CDR3 length is 16 residues. V lost 5 bases and J lost 2; bases outside the gene matches: 10. The germline CDR1 and CDR2 sequences are LNHDA and SQIVND (reference sequence). As DNA, the CDR3 is TGTGCCAGTAGTCCCAAAGGACAGGGAACGCAAGAGACCCAGTACTTC. Translated, it gives CASSPKGQGTQETQYF.

This clonotype was picked up many times. The V and J genes are TRBV6-5 and TRBJ2-7; the D gene is possibly TRBD1 (6 bases). Germline V gene data show CDR1 as MNHEY and CDR2 as SVGAGI. V was clipped by 5 bases and J by 2 bases, with 13 bases between them. CDR3 length equals 14 residues. This CDR3 reads CASSRFRGTYEQYF. CDR3 bases: TGTGCCAGCAGTCGATTCAGGGGCACCTACGAGCAGTACTTC.

The V gene is TRBV4-1, the J gene TRBJ2-5; the D is unclear. CDR1 and CDR2 from the germline V gene are MGHRA and YSYEKL. The CDR3 runs 14 residues. Trimming cost V 0 bases and J 3 bases, with 8 bases left between them. CDR3 sequence: CASSQEITEETQYF. The DNA of the CDR3 is TGCGCCAGCAGCCAAGAGATCACAGAAGAGACCCAGTACTTC.

The rearrangement links TRBV11-3 to TRBJ2-7, with 7 bases matching TRBD1. Germline lookup yields CDR1 SGHNT and CDR2 YENEEA. The V and J ends lost 3 bases and 3 bases, in that order; junction bases with no gene match: 2. This CDR3 comprises 13 residues. CDR3 in amino acids: CASSFRDSYEQYV. CDR3 nucleotides: TGTGCCAGCAGCTTTCGGGACAGCTACGAGCAGTACGTC.

The chain carries TRBV10-1 and TRBJ2-3; tentatively, D is TRBD1 or TRBD2 (5 bases each). V shed 3 bases and J shed 0 bases, with 16 bases lying between them. This CDR3 has 17 residues. CDR1 is WNHNN and CDR2 is SYGVQD in the germline V gene (reference sequence). This CDR3 reads CASSDHTGPTSTDTQYF. The CDR3 DNA reads as TGCGCCAGCAGTGACCACACGGGACCTACTAGCACAGATACGCAGTATTTT.

Worth noting for this clonotype: The limits of the CDR3 on the DNA are not certain, so only TCRdb's listed CDR3 is given. V gene TRBV2 combines with J gene TRBJ2-5. The CDR3 is 20 amino acids long, termini counted. From germline, CDR1 is SNHLY and CDR2 FYNNEI. Here the CDR3 reads CASMGRENEKLFFGSGTQYF.

The rearrangement uses TRBV5-5 and TRBJ2-7; 7 nucleotides agree with TRBD2. The CDR3 totals 15 residues. Germline CDR1 and CDR2: SGHKS and YYEKEE (reference sequence). The trim removed 4 bases at V and 0 bases at J, leaving 7 bases unmatched. CDR3 amino acids: CASSVDGGSSYEQYF. The DNA of the CDR3 is TGTGCCAGCAGCGTAGATGGCGGGAGCTCCTACGAGCAGTACTTC.

The rearrangement links TRBV7-9 to TRBJ2-7, with D maybe TRBD1 (6 bases). Germline-derived CDR1 and CDR2 are SEHNR and FQNEAQ (reference sequence). Trimming pared 6 bases from V and 0 bases from J, leaving 15 bases between. CDR3 length: 15 amino acids. The CDR3 region has the DNA TGTGCCAGCAGGGGCCGGGACAAGAGCTCCTACGAGCAGTACTTC. Its translation: CASRGRDKSSYEQYF.

This rearrangement joins TRBV12-3 or TRBV12-4 to TRBJ2-3; D unresolved. The V and J ends lost 3 bases and 6 bases respectively, with 7 bases between them. The length of the CDR3 is 12 residues. The CDR3 DNA is TGTGCCAGCAGTTTCAGTAGGGATACGCAGTATTTT. Its translation is CASSFSRDTQYF.

The chain combines TRBV7-2 with TRBJ2-1; D remains ambiguous. The germline gives CDR1 SGHTA, CDR2 FQGNSA. Trimming removed 1 base from V and 5 bases from J, with 6 bases in between. The CDR3 loop spans 13 amino acids. CDR3 protein: CASSLGPNNEQFF. The CDR3 DNA is TGTGCCAGCAGCTTAGGGCCGAACAATGAGCAGTTCTTC.

V gene TRBV7-3 combines with J gene TRBJ1-1, with D unresolved. The V end was cut by 1 base, the J end by 5 bases, with 8 bases between. Germline CDR1 reads SGHTA; CDR2 reads FQGTGA. The length of the CDR3 is 13 residues. The CDR3 nucleotides are TGTGCCAGCAGCTTAAATGGGCGGACTGAAGCTTTCTTT. Encoded protein: CASSLNGRTEAFF.

In its sample, this clonotype was seen many times. This CDR3 reads CASSPISGVLGYTF. CDR3 nucleotides: TGTGCCAGCAGCCCTATCTCAGGGGTGTTGGGCTACACCTTC. V is TRBV5-6 and J is TRBJ1-2; a possible D gene is TRBD1 (6 bases). This CDR3 contains 14 residues. Germline-derived CDR1 and CDR2 are SGHDT and YYEEEE. Trimming pared 4 bases from V and 8 bases from J, leaving 18 bases between.

This clonotype was detected only a few times. The chain is built from TRBV15 and TRBJ1-5; possible D gene TRBD1, 5 bases. Germline V gene data show CDR1 as LNHNV and CDR2 as YYDKDF (reference sequence). The length of the CDR3 is 13 residues. V shed 9 bases and J shed 4 bases, with 13 bases lying between them. In DNA, the CDR3 is TGTGCCACGACACAGGAGCAGAATCAGCCCCAGCATTTT. Encoded protein: CATTQEQNQPQHF.

The V call is TRBV12-3 or TRBV12-4, the J call TRBJ1-6, with D uncertain. The CDR3 length is 12 residues. V was cut by 7 bases and J by 6 bases, with 7 bases left in between. The CDR3 sequence is CASNRINSPLHF. CDR3 coding DNA: TGTGCCAGCAACCGAATTAATTCACCCCTCCACTTT.